This T cell receptor (beta chain) is from a study of T cell repertoires in cytomegalovirus infection. A note on this clonotype: What it binds is not known.

Study-wide results and caveats: What dominated the ex vivo response were HLA-C-restricted CMV-specific TCR beta clonotypes.

TCRdb used MiXCR to reprocess the reads, holding one entry per CDR3 protein. This table has roughly 230,000 distinct CDR3 sequences, over 20% appearing once. The sequenced sample consisted of CD8+ T cells from PBMCs. This TCR came from a human donor in good health (CMV status not recorded). Some clones in this sample may be carry-over from other donors' samples.

The CDR3 DNA reads as TGCAGTGCTAGAGAACTAGCCTTGACGGGACAGGGGTCCGGGGAGCTGTTTTTT. This encodes CSARELALTGQGSGELFF. The V call is TRBV20-1, the J call TRBJ2-2, with 10 bases that match TRBD1. Germline V CDR1 and CDR2: DFQATT, SNEGSKA (reference sequence). CDR3 length: 18 amino acids. Trimming removed 0 bases from V and 6 bases from J; junction bases left unmatched: 13.